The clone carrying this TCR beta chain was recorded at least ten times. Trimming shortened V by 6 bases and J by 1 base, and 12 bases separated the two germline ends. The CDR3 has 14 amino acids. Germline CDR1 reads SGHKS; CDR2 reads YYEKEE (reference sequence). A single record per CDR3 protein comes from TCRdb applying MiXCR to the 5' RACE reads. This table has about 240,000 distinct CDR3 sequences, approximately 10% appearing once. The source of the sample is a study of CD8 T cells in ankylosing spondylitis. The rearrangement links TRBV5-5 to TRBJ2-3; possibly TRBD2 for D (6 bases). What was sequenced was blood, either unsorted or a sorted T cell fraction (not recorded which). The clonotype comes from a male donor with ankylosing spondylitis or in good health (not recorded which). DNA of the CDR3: TGTGCCAGCACCACCTGGGGGGGCACAGATACGCAGTATTTT. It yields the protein CASTTWGGTDTQYF.